This T cell receptor beta chain was obtained from a study of OX40 agonist ivuxolimab in advanced cancers. Study information: Patients assigned to dose escalation were diagnosed with hepatocellular carcinoma, melanoma, renal cell or head and neck cancer. Overall study findings and caveats: On average, a greater number of expanded clones characterised CD8+ T cells relative to CD4+.

This CDR3 is built from 16 residues. V was clipped by 2 bases and J by 6 bases, with 16 bases between them. The V gene's germline CDR1 is LNHDA and CDR2 SQIVND (reference sequence). Clones were read by immunoSEQ multiplex PCR, and TCRdb kept only the in-frame ones, dropping some. The data contain about 70,000 clones, 82% of them singletons. With regard to this clone: Its antigen remains unidentified.

This TCR came from an adult with an advanced solid tumor such as melanoma, head and neck, liver or kidney cancer. V usage is TRBV19 and J usage is TRBJ1-4; D unresolved. The material sequenced was CD4+ or CD8+ T cells sorted from blood, taken in a trial of the OX40 agonist ivuxolimab. The CDR3 DNA reads TGTGCCAGTAGTATACCCCGCGGAGCCTCAGATGAAAAACTGTTTTTT. It translates to CASSIPRGASDEKLFF. The entire variable domain, with the rest obtained from reference TRBV19 and TRBJ1-4, is as follows: DGGITQSPKYLFRKEGQNVTLSCEQNLNHDAMYWYRQDPGQGLRLIYYSQIVNDFQKGDIAEGYSVSREKKESFPLTVTSAQKNPTAFYLCASSIPRGASDEKLFFGSGTQLSVL.